This is a list of T cell receptor beta chains from one sample in a study of cytomegalovirus exposure and HLA in healthy donors. The assay was immunoSEQ multiplex PCR, and TCRdb's table has in-frame clones only and misses some. The sample gives around 100,000 clones, roughly 70% of which show up once; under 13% is in the top ten. Sequencing was performed on PBMCs. These receptors were taken from a man aged 40-50 years in good health and CMV-seropositive. Both conserved end residues are part of each CDR3. The D gene is left open where the match is weak. Clone size appears in some rows only: once, few, many, or a class for an expanded clone.

TRBD2	TRBV7-3	TRBJ2-6	-	CASSLGLAGGGANVLTF	TGTGCCAGCAGCTTAGGGCTAGCGGGAGGTGGGGCCAACGTCCTGACTTTC
TRBD1	TRBV10-3	TRBJ2-7	few	CAIRGTGGEQYF	TGTGCCATCAGGGGGACAGGGGGGGAGCAGTACTTC
-	TRBV29-1	TRBJ1-2	-	CSVTRDGTYGYTF	TGCAGCGTTACCCGGGACGGGACTTATGGCTACACCTTC
-	TRBV7-3	TRBJ2-1	few	CASSWTVSTDEQFF	TGTGCCAGCAGCTGGACAGTCAGCACCGATGAGCAGTTCTTC
-	TRBV7-9	TRBJ1-5	-	CASSQAGAGNQPQHF	TGTGCCAGCAGCCAGGCAGGGGCAGGGAATCAGCCCCAGCATTTT
-	TRBV13	TRBJ2-1	once	CASSLDNFYNEQFF	TGTGCCAGCAGCTTAGATAACTTCTACAATGAGCAGTTCTTC
TRBD2	TRBV19	TRBJ2-1	once	CASSVGGAGVYNEQFF	TGTGCCAGTAGTGTCGGGGGAGCGGGGGTATACAATGAGCAGTTCTTC
TRBD1	TRBV30	TRBJ1-5	-	CAWSQRGTEGQPQHF	TGTGCCTGGAGTCAACGCGGGACAGAGGGACAGCCCCAGCATTTT
TRBD1	TRBV7-8	TRBJ2-7	few	CASSLRRQGANEQYF	TGTGCCAGCAGCTTAAGGAGACAGGGGGCTAACGAGCAGTACTTC
TRBD1	TRBV5-1	TRBJ2-3	-	CASSTGGTDTQYF	TGCGCCAGCAGCACAGGGGGAACAGATACGCAGTATTTT
-	TRBV18	TRBJ2-3	few	CASSPSFVASTDTQYF	TGTGCCAGCTCACCATCCTTCGTGGCTAGCACAGATACGCAGTATTTT
TRBD1	TRBV11-3	TRBJ2-7	-	CASSAYRGREQYF	TGTGCCAGCAGCGCCTACAGGGGGAGGGAGCAGTACTTC
TRBD2	TRBV4-1	TRBJ2-1	-	CASSPGTSGSMDEQFF	TGCGCCAGCAGCCCGGGGACTAGCGGGAGTATGGATGAGCAGTTCTTC
-	TRBV9	TRBJ2-1	-	CASSPEGGDSYNEQFF	TGTGCCAGCAGCCCGGAGGGCGGGGACTCCTACAATGAGCAGTTCTTC
TRBD2	TRBV4-1	TRBJ2-1	-	CASSQEVAGIYNEQFF	TGCGCCAGCAGCCAAGAGGTAGCGGGGATCTACAATGAGCAGTTCTTC
TRBD1	TRBV27	TRBJ1-2	-	CASSLSGTGEGYTF	TGTGCCAGCAGTTTATCGGGGACAGGCGAAGGCTACACCTTC
TRBD1	TRBV5-1	TRBJ2-2	-	CASSRIPGQGAPSGENTGELFF	TGCGCCAGCAGCCGCATACCGGGACAGGGGGCGCCTAGCGGAGAGAACACCGGGGAGCTGTTTTTT
-	TRBV30	TRBJ2-5	few	CAWSVKEYQETQYF	TGTGCCTGGAGTGTTAAAGAGTACCAAGAGACCCAGTACTTC
TRBD1	TRBV10-3	TRBJ1-4	-	CAVGQGDEKLFF	TGTGCCGTGGGGCAGGGGGATGAAAAACTGTTTTTT
-	TRBV7-9	TRBJ2-1	few	CASSPSAEQFF	TGTGCCAGCAGTCCGAGCGCCGAGCAGTTCTTC
TRBD2	TRBV6-1	TRBJ2-2	few	CASSEAGGSEWNTGELFF	TGTGCCAGCAGTGAAGCGGGCGGGAGTGAATGGAACACCGGGGAGCTGTTTTTT
TRBD1	TRBV10-3	TRBJ1-1	few	CAISETGTGTEAFF	TGTGCCATCAGCGAGACAGGGACAGGCACTGAAGCTTTCTTT
-	TRBV9	TRBJ2-2	-	CASSPRPGANTGELFF	TGTGCCAGCAGCCCTCGGCCAGGGGCGAACACCGGGGAGCTGTTTTTT
-	TRBV30	TRBJ2-3	-	CAWSVRDTYPTDTQYF	TGTGCCTGGAGTGTACGGGACACCTATCCCACAGATACGCAGTATTTT
TRBD1	TRBV11-2	TRBJ2-1	-	CASSVTGLYNEQFF	TGTGCCAGCAGCGTGACAGGGCTCTACAATGAGCAGTTCTTC
TRBD1	TRBV6-4	TRBJ2-2	few	CASSPGQGDTGELFF	TGTGCCAGCAGTCCGGGACAGGGGGACACCGGGGAGCTGTTTTTT
-	TRBV27	TRBJ1-2	-	CASSLAGATNYGYTF	TGTGCCAGCAGTTTAGCAGGGGCTACTAACTATGGCTACACCTTC